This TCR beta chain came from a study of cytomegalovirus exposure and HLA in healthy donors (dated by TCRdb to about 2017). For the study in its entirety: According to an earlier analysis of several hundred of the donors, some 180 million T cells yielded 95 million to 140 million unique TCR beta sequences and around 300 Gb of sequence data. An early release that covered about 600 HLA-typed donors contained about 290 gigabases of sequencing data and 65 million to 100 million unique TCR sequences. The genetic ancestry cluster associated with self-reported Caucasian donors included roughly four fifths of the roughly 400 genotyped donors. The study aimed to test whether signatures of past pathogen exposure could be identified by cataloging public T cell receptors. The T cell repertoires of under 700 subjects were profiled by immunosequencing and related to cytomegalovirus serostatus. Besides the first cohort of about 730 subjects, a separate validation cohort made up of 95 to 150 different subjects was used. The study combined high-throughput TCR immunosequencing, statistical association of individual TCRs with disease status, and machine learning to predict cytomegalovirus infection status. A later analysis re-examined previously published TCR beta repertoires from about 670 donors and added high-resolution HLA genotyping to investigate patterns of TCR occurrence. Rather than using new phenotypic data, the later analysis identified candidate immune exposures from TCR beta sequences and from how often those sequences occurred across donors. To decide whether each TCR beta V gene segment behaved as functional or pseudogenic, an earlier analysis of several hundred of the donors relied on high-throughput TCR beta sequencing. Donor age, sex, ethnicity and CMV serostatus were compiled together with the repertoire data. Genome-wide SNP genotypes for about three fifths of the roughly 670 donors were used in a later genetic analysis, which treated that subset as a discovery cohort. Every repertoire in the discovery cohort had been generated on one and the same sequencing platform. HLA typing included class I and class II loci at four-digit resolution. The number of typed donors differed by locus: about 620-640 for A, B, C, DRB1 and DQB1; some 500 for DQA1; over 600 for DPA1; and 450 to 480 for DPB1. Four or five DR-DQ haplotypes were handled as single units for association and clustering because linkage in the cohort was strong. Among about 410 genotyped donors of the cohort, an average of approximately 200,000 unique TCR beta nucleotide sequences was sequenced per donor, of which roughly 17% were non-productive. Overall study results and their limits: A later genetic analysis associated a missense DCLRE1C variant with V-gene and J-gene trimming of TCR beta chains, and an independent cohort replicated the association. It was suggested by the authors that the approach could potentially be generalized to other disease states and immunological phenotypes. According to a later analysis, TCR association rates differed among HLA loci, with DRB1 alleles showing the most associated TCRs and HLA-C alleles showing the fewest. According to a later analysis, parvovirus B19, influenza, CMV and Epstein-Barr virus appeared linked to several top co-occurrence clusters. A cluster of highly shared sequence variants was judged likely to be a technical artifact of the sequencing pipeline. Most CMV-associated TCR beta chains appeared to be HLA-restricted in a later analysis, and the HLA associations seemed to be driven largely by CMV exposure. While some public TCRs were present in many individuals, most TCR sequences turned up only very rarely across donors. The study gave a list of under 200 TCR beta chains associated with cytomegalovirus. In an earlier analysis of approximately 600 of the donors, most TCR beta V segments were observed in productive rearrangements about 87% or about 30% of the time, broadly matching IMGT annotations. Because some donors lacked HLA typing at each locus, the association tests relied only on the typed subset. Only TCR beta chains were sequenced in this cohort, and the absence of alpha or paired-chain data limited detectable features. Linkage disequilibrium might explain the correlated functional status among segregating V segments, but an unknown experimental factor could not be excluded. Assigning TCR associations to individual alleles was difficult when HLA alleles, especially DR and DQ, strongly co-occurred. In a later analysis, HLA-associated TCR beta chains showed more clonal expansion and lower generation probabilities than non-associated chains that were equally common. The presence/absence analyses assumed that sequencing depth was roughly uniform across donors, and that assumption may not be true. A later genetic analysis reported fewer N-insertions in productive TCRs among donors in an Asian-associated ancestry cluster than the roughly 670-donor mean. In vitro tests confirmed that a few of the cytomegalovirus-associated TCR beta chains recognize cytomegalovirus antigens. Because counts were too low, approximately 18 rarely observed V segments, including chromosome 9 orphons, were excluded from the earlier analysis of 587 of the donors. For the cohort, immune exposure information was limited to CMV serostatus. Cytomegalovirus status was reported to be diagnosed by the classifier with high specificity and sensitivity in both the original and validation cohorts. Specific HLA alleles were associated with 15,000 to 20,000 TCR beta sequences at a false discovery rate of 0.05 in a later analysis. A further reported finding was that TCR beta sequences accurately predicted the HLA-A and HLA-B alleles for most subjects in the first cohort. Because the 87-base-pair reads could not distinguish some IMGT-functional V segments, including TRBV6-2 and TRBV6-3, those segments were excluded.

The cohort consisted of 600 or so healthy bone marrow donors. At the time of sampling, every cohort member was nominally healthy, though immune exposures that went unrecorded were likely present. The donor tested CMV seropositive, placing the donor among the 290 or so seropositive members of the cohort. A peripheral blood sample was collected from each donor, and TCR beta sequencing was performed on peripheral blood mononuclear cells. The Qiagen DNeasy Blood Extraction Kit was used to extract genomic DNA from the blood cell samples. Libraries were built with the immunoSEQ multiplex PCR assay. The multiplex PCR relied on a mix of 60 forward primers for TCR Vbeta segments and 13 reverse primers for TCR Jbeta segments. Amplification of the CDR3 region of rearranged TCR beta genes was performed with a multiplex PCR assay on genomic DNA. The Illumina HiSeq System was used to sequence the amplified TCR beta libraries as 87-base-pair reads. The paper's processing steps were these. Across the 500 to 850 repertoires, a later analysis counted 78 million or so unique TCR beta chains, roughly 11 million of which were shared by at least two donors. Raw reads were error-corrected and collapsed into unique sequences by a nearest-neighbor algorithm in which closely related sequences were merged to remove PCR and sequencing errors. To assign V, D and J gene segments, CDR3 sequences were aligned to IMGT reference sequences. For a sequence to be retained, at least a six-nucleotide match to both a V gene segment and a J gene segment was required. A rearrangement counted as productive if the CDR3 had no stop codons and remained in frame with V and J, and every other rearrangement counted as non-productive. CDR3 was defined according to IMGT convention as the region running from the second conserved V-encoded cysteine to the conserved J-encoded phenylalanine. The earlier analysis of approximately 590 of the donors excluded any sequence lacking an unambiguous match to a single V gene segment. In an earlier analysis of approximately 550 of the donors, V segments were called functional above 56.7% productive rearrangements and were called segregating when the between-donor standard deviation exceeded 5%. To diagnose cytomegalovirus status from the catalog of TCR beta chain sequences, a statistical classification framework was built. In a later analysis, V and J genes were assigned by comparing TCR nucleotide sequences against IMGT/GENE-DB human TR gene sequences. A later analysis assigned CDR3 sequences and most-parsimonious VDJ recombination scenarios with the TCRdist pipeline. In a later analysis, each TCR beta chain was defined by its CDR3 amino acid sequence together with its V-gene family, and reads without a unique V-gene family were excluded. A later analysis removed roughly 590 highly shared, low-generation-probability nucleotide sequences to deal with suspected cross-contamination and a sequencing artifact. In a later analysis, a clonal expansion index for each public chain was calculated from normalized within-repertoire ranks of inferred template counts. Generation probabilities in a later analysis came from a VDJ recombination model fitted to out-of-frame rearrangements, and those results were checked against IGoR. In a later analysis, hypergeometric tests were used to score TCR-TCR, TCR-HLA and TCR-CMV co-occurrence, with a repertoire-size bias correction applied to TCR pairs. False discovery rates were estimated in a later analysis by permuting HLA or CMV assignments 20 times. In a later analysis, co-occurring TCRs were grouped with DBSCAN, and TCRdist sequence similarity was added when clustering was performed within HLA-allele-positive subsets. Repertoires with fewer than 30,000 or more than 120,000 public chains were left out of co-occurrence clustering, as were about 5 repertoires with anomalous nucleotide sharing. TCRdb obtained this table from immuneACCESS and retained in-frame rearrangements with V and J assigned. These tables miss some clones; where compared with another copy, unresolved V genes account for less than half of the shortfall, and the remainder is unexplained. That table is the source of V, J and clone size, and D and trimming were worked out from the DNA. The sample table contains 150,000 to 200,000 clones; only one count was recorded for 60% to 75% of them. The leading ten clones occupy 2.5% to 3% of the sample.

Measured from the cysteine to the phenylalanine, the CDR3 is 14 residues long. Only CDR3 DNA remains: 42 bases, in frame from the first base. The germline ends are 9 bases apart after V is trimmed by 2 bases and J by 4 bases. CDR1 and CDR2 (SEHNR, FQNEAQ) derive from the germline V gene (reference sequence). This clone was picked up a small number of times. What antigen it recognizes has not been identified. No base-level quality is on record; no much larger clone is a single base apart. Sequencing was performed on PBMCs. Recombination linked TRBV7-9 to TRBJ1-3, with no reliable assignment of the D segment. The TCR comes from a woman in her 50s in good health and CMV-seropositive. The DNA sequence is TGTGCCAGCAGCTTACAGTGGCGGGGAAACACCATATATTTT. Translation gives CASSLQWRGNTIYF.